This record covers a single T cell receptor beta chain. No antigen is known for it. The V and J ends lost 7 bases and 1 base respectively, with 17 bases between them. This CDR3 region has 15 residues. Germline CDR1 reads MRHNA; CDR2 reads SNTAGT. This entry belongs to a study of cytomegalovirus exposure and HLA in healthy donors. Study results and limitations: The authors judged a highly shared variant cluster likely a sequencing artifact. The study recorded 150 to 200 TCR beta chains that were cytomegalovirus-associated.

PCR was performed using 60 Vbeta and 13 Jbeta primers. TCRdb's table, derived via immunoSEQ multiplex PCR, lists solely in-frame clones and lacks some. This table has fewer than 250,000 clones, about 90% appearing once. The clonotype originates from a boy under 10 years old in good health and CMV-seronegative. The sample was PBMCs. The rearrangement joins TRBV6-4 to TRBJ2-7; D is possibly TRBD2 (6 bases). In nucleotides, the CDR3 is TGTGCCAGCATTTCCCGGAGGGGACCTTCCTACGAGCAGTACTTC. Translating it yields CASISRRGPSYEQYF.